This record covers a single T cell receptor beta chain. The data stem from a study of blood T cell repertoires in COVID-19. Study information: In each case, the material was cDNA or gDNA derived from T cells, B-cell-depleted T cells, or PBMCs.

TCRdb's table, derived via immunoSEQ multiplex PCR, lists solely in-frame clones and lacks some. The sample holds some 120,000 clones, roughly 83% seen once. Trimming took 0 bases from V and 1 from J, leaving 10 bases between them. Germline loops: CDR1 LNHNV, CDR2 YYDKDF (reference sequence). The CDR3 length is 15 residues. The V and J genes are TRBV15 and TRBJ2-7, with D perhaps TRBD2 (7 bases). The material sequenced was peripheral blood. The clonotype was recovered from a man aged 25-45 years with acute or convalescent COVID-19. The CDR3 sequence: CATSREGGLSYEQYF. DNA of the CDR3: TGTGCCACCAGCAGAGAGGGGGGGCTGTCCTACGAGCAGTACTTC.